This TCR beta chain was captured in a study of shared T cell receptors in the human thymus (dated by TCRdb to about 2021). In terms of the full investigation: The study examined how the human thymus generates shared, self-reactive T-cell receptor alpha chains.

The library relied on the immunoSEQ multiplex PCR assay. TCRdb retrieved this table from immuneACCESS and kept in-frame rearrangements only. Not all clones are present; in checked studies, unresolved V genes account for under half, and no reason is known for the remainder. The sample includes 450,000 to 650,000 clones, with about 84% observed a single time. About 0.013% of the sample belongs to the ten largest clones. V has 4 bases trimmed and J has 1 base trimmed; junction bases matching no gene number 11. Taken from cysteine to phenylalanine, the CDR3 has 17 residues. Only the CDR3 portion is preserved as DNA: 51 bases, with reading frame beginning at the first base. The germline V gene sets CDR1 to SGHAT and CDR2 to FQNNGV. Concerning this clone: This clone's antigen is unknown. The input lacks base qualities; no much larger clone sits a single base away.

These same data were also listed under a study on human thymus T cells. The second publication reports: Donors were immunologically healthy infants undergoing open corrective cardiac surgery for congenital heart defects in Finland. Thymus tissue was collected as surgical resects that were removed during corrective cardiac surgery. Usage of V and J gene segments appeared to be biased in both the thymic and the peripheral blood repertoires. According to the related research, thymic TCR repertoires were highly overlapping among unrelated individuals. The study described the TCR alpha and beta repertoires in about eight infant thymus samples and four matching peripheral blood samples. Donor ages ranging from about 6 to 250 days were recorded, and a handful of male and a couple of female infants were included in the cohort. After being mechanically released from the tissue, thymocytes were kept at -70 degrees C in pellets of about 8.5-32 million cells. Genomic DNA was extracted from frozen cell pellets with a QIAsymphony instrument. Using the immunoSEQ multiplex PCR assay, the TCRB and TCRAD loci were amplified from a standardized quantity of quality-controlled genomic DNA. The V(D)J region was spanned by amplicons of a length sufficient to cover the CDR3 and to identify V and J genes. Through the commercial immunoSEQ service, the amplicons were sequenced on an Illumina platform. Corrections for primer bias and sequencing errors followed previously described methods, while TCRAD and TCRB definitions were based on the IMGT database. The repertoires were analysed using immunoSEQ Analyzer 3.0 and VDJTools for basic statistics, V/J segment usage, diversity estimates, rarefaction and pairwise overlap. Chao1, ChaoE, Efron-Thisted, Shannon and inverse Simpson indices were used to estimate diversity, which was also estimated on datasets down-sampled to the smallest sample. For repertoire overlap, CDR3 nucleotide sequence, V gene and J gene had to match strictly, and clustering was done by Jaccard-based multidimensional scaling. On average, thymus samples yielded around 850,000 unique TCRB clonotypes, whereas blood samples yielded about 84,000.

Source material: thymocytes. The sequence derives from a boy younger than two with a congenital heart defect. Donor details come from another sample of the same person, matched by shared clones. The sequence links TRBV11-2 to TRBJ1-2, and 8 junctional nucleotides match TRBD1. This receptor carries the CDR3 CASSSHDRDRHNYGYTF. The base sequence is TGTGCCAGCAGCTCCCACGACCGGGACAGGCATAACTATGGCTACACCTTC.